This T cell receptor beta chain was found in a study of beta chain features in type 1 diabetes (dated by TCRdb to between 2017 and 2018). Turning to the overall study: Mean age, gender distribution, total cell number and subset yield were not different between patients and healthy donors. A total of 100 million to 110 million sorted cells were examined across all samples, and a strong correlation was observed between cell number per subset and RNA yield. The study compared the TCRB repertoires of sorted circulating CD4+ T cell subsets in recently diagnosed type 1 diabetes patients with those in matched healthy donors. Regulatory and stem cell-like memory subsets were obtained from only 8 patients and roughly 8 healthy donors, while naive and central memory subsets were obtained from all 30 or so donors. Overall results and qualifications from the work: At VDJ recombination sites, patients with type 1 diabetes made fewer insertions and deleted more nucleotides, a pattern implying thymic rearrangement abnormalities. In all four CD4+ subsets, TCRB CDR3 length was moderately but significantly shorter in type 1 diabetes patients. Because small numbers of individuals were included in the HLA sub-analyses, any influence of HLA type on TCRB rearrangement was left unresolved. PCR might favor shorter templates, but patient and control samples were amplified and corrected together, so any skew would affect both groups equally. Because cDNA rather than genomic DNA was sequenced, highly expressing activated cells could have been over-represented, although no difference in activation and CD3 levels was found between groups. Naive, central memory and regulatory TCRB repertoires appeared more similar among patients than among healthy donors.

Looking up the germline V gene yields CDR1 ENHRY and CDR2 SYGVKD. V gives up 6 bases and J gives up 0 bases, and the segment between their germline ends measures 15 bases. Inclusive of the bounding cysteine and phenylalanine, the CDR3 is 15 residues long. Only the CDR3 region is kept as DNA, spanning 45 bases read in frame from base 1. Note on this clone: There is no known antigen for this receptor. There are no base qualities to consult, and no much larger clone falls within one base.

All of the isolated RNA was reverse transcribed with the High Capacity cDNA Reverse Transcription Kit, so expressed TCRB transcripts were sequenced. Deep immunoSEQ sequencing was applied to naive, central memory and regulatory T cell samples, giving an average of roughly 3.5 million total reads per sample. After sorted cells were lysed in RLT buffer, RNA was extracted with DNase-treated RNeasy Micro or Mini kits, with the choice depending on cell number. To prevent cross-contamination, every cell subset was processed on its own, while patient and healthy donor samples were processed together. Using the immunoSEQ multiplex PCR, TCRB sequences were amplified from cDNA into 87-bp fragments spanning the CDR3 region. Amplicons were sequenced on the Illumina HiSeq platform. In the authors' own workflow: Synthetic template baselines were used to correct PCR bias computationally, reads within Hamming distance 2 were collapsed together, and singletons that could not be merged were discarded. Reads were aligned against IMGT to assign V, D and J genes, CDR3 length and insertions or deletions at six rearrangement sites. Within each subset, clonotype counts were normalized to sorted cell number, after which true diversity and Gini coefficients were computed with the tcR R package. Repertoire sharing was quantified using the overlap coefficient calculated on TCRB nucleotide sequences. Out-of-frame TCRB sequences from naive cells were analyzed as a proxy for the pre-selection repertoire. TCRdb provides this immuneACCESS table in a form limited to in-frame rearrangements. Some clones are lacking; in checked studies, under half of them reflect an unresolved V gene, and why the rest are absent is not known. V, J and clone size reflect that table, while D and trimming were determined from the DNA. The table for this sample lists about 660,000 clones; 11% to 15% of them were counted only once. Together, the top ten hold 0.03% to 0.04% of the sample.

Each donor gave one peripheral blood draw, approximately 120 mL on average, collected into heparinised tubes. A BD FACSAria II was used to sort naive, central memory, regulatory and stem cell-like memory CD4+ T cells with a panel that included CD45RO, CCR7, CD25, CD127, CD95 and CD27. All sorted populations exceeded 95% purity. Right away, PBMCs were isolated by Lymphoprep density gradient centrifugation and were stained directly, with no culture step. So that batch effects would be minimized, each experiment stained and sorted samples in pairs, pairing one healthy donor with one patient. Sequencing was done on a sample of naive CD4+ T cells from blood. What the cell subset or site label conveys for this sample: true naive CD4+ T cells. The TCR was taken from a man aged 18 to 30 with type 1 diabetes. The V and J genes are TRBV10-3 and TRBJ2-7; D gene: possibly TRBD1, on 5 matching bases. The CDR3 here reads CAIRGDSQGSYEQYF. Here is the DNA: TGTGCCATCAGGGGTGACTCCCAGGGCTCCTACGAGCAGTACTTC.